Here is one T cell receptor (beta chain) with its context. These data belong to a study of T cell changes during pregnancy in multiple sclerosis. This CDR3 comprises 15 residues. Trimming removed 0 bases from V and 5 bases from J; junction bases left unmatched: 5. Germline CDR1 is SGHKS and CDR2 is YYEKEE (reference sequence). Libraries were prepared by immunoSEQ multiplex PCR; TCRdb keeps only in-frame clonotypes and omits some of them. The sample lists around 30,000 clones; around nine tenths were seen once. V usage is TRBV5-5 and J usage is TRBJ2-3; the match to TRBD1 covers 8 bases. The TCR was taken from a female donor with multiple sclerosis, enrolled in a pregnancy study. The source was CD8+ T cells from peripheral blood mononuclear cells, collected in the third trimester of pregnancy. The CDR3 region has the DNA TGTGCCAGCAGCTTGGCGGACAGGGTTAAAGATACGCAGTATTTT. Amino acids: CASSLADRVKDTQYF.